This T cell receptor (beta chain) came from a study of blood T cell repertoires in COVID-19. Study summary: Some COVID-19 samples were acute and others convalescent; all came from the United States, Italy and Spain.

Study processing details: Estimation of nucleated cell counts relied on the amplification of reference gene primers. Repertoires were generated with immunoSEQ multiplex PCR, while TCRdb's copy carries only in-frame clones and drops some. Clone size and V and J calls were adopted from that table, with D and trimming inferred from the DNA. The table lists around 150,000 clones, 80% to 95% of them singletons. A Seattle source enrolled patients during active infection and followed them longitudinally. The CDR3 totals 16 residues. The V end was cut by 0 bases, the J end by 2 bases, with 12 bases between. Germline CDR1 is SGDLS and CDR2 is YYNGEE.

This receptor was taken from a young man with COVID-19, enrolled during active disease. This chain connects TRBV9 to TRBJ1-3, with D tentatively TRBD1 (6 bases). Sequencing was carried out using peripheral blood. CDR3 nucleotides: TGTGCCAGCAGCGTAGGGCATCAGGGGCCTGGAAACACCATATATTTT. It translates to CASSVGHQGPGNTIYF.